This is a list of T cell receptor beta chains from one sample in a study of blood T cell repertoires in COVID-19. Profiled with immunoSEQ multiplex PCR; TCRdb holds only in-frame clones, not every one. The sample has over 200,000 clones, 88% seen once; the top ten hold approximately 1.5%. The specimen sequenced was peripheral blood. The receptors shown here come from a man between 18 and 29 years old with active or convalescent COVID-19. Both conserved end residues are part of each CDR3. Each record gives: clone size, V gene, D gene, J gene, CDR3 protein, CDR3 DNA. The D gene is left open where the match is weak. Only part of the rows carry a size: once, few, many, or a class if the clone is expanded.

size: .; V: TRBV19; D: TRBD1; J: TRBJ1-6; CDR3: CASSTSRDSNSPLHF; DNA: TGTGCCAGTAGTACCTCCCGGGACAGTAATTCACCCCTCCACTTT
size: few; V: TRBV4-3; D: .; J: TRBJ2-6; CDR3: CASSQESGSGANVLTF; DNA: TGCGCCAGCAGCCAAGAAAGCGGCTCTGGGGCCAACGTCCTGACTTTC
size: .; V: TRBV14; D: TRBD2; J: TRBJ2-1; CDR3: CASSQDQWGRAYNEQFF; DNA: TGTGCCAGCAGCCAAGATCAATGGGGGAGGGCGTACAATGAGCAGTTCTTC
size: .; V: TRBV3-1/TRBV3-2; D: TRBD2; J: TRBJ2-1; CDR3: CASSQVGTSGKGGYNEQFF; DNA: TGTGCCAGCAGCCAAGTTGGGACTAGCGGGAAGGGAGGCTACAATGAGCAGTTCTTC
size: .; V: TRBV5-4; D: TRBD1; J: TRBJ1-4; CDR3: CASSLAGGRAEKLFF; DNA: TGTGCCAGCAGCTTGGCAGGGGGCAGGGCTGAAAAACTGTTTTTT
size: .; V: TRBV24-1; D: TRBD1; J: TRBJ1-2; CDR3: CATRARGNYGYTF; DNA: TGTGCCACCAGAGCCAGGGGGAACTATGGCTACACCTTC
size: .; V: TRBV6-5; D: .; J: TRBJ1-5; CDR3: CASSYSGGGAAQPQHF; DNA: TGTGCCAGCAGTTACTCGGGAGGGGGAGCGGCTCAGCCCCAGCATTTT
size: .; V: TRBV4-1; D: .; J: TRBJ2-7; CDR3: CASSQVEGSPYEQYF; DNA: TGCGCCAGCAGCCAAGTAGAAGGGAGCCCCTACGAGCAGTACTTC
size: .; V: TRBV5-8; D: .; J: TRBJ1-5; CDR3: CASTEGVQPQHF; DNA: TGTGCCAGCACCGAAGGGGTTCAGCCCCAGCATTTT
size: .; V: TRBV30; D: TRBD1; J: TRBJ1-1; CDR3: CAWSVGQSAFF; DNA: TGTGCCTGGAGTGTGGGACAGTCGGCTTTCTTT
size: .; V: TRBV7-9; D: .; J: TRBJ1-1; CDR3: CASSSGVNTEAFF; DNA: TGTGCCAGCAGCTCCGGGGTGAACACTGAAGCTTTCTTT
size: .; V: TRBV19; D: TRBD2; J: TRBJ2-3; CDR3: CASTPGGRADTQYF; DNA: TGTGCCAGTACCCCCGGCGGGAGAGCAGATACGCAGTATTTT
size: .; V: TRBV21-1; D: .; J: TRBJ1-5; CDR3: CASSKVRAGGVFNQPQHF; DNA: TGTGCCAGCAGCAAAGTTCGGGCAGGGGGCGTATTCAATCAGCCCCAGCATTTT
size: .; V: TRBV3-1/TRBV3-2; D: TRBD1; J: TRBJ1-1; CDR3: CASSLGTATEAFF; DNA: TGTGCCAGCAGCCTGGGGACAGCTACTGAAGCTTTCTTT
size: .; V: TRBV5-5; D: TRBD2; J: TRBJ2-7; CDR3: CASTSGPWTSYEQYF; DNA: TGTGCCAGCACTAGCGGGCCTTGGACCTCCTACGAGCAGTACTTC
size: .; V: TRBV3-1/TRBV3-2; D: .; J: TRBJ2-1; CDR3: CASSQPRTTGNEQFF; DNA: TGTGCCAGCAGCCAACCAAGAACAACGGGGAATGAGCAGTTCTTC
size: .; V: TRBV19; D: .; J: TRBJ2-1; CDR3: CASSSPEATLPGDEQFF; DNA: TGTGCCAGTAGCTCTCCGGAGGCCACCCTTCCTGGGGATGAGCAGTTCTTC
size: .; V: TRBV6-6; D: .; J: TRBJ2-2; CDR3: CASSREASKKNTGELFF; DNA: TGTGCCAGCAGTCGCGAGGCCAGCAAAAAGAACACCGGGGAGCTGTTTTTT
size: .; V: TRBV11-2; D: .; J: TRBJ1-1; CDR3: CASSARRGLNTEAFF; DNA: TGTGCCAGCAGCGCCCGACGGGGTTTGAACACTGAAGCTTTCTTT
size: few; V: TRBV5-1; D: TRBD1; J: TRBJ1-6; CDR3: CASSPDRGWNSPLHF; DNA: TGCGCCAGCAGCCCAGACAGGGGCTGGAATTCACCCCTCCACTTT